Sequencing of this TCR beta chain was carried out in a study of beta chain features in type 1 diabetes (dated by TCRdb to the late 2010s). In the study overall: Mean age, gender distribution, total cell number and subset yield did not differ between patients and healthy donors. A total of about 99,000,000 sorted cells were examined across all samples, and RNA yield correlated strongly with the number of cells per subset. In the study, TCRB repertoires of sorted circulating CD4+ T cell subsets from recently diagnosed type 1 diabetes patients were compared with those of matched healthy donors. Whereas all 30 or so donors provided naive and central memory subsets, regulatory and stem cell-like memory subsets were isolated from just 8 patients and roughly eight healthy donors. What the authors observed across the whole study: Only small numbers of individuals were included in the HLA sub-analyses, which left unresolved whether HLA type had any influence on TCRB rearrangement. Shorter templates might be favored by PCR, yet because patient and control samples were amplified and corrected together, any such skew would affect both groups equally. Patients with type 1 diabetes made fewer insertions and deleted more nucleotides at VDJ recombination sites, implying thymic rearrangement abnormalities. Naive, central memory and regulatory TCRB repertoires appeared to be more alike among patients than among healthy donors. Because cDNA was sequenced instead of genomic DNA, activated cells with high expression could be over-represented, although the groups did not differ in activation or CD3 levels. Type 1 diabetes patients showed a moderate but significant shortening of TCRB CDR3 length in all four CD4+ subsets.

The entire amount of isolated RNA was reverse transcribed using the High Capacity cDNA Reverse Transcription Kit, so the sequenced TCRB transcripts were expressed ones. Deep immunoSEQ sequencing was applied to naive, central memory and regulatory T cell samples, giving an average of about 3.57 million total reads per sample. Sorted cells were lysed in RLT buffer, and RNA was extracted using DNase-treated RNeasy Micro or Mini kits according to cell number. To prevent cross-contamination, each cell subset was processed individually, whereas patient and healthy donor samples were processed jointly. Using the immunoSEQ multiplex PCR, TCRB sequences were amplified from cDNA into 87-bp fragments spanning the CDR3 region. The amplicons were sequenced using the Illumina HiSeq platform. On the study's bioinformatics: PCR bias was computationally corrected using synthetic template baselines, reads within Hamming distance 2 were collapsed, and singletons that could not be merged were discarded. Reads were aligned to IMGT to assign V, D and J genes, CDR3 length, and insertions or deletions at six rearrangement sites. Clonotype counts were normalized to sorted cell number within each subset before computing true diversity and Gini coefficients with the tcR R package. Repertoire sharing was quantified using the overlap coefficient calculated on TCRB nucleotide sequences. Out-of-frame TCRB sequences from naive cells were analyzed as a proxy for the pre-selection repertoire. TCRdb retrieved this table from immuneACCESS and kept in-frame rearrangements only. Not all clones are present; in checked studies, unresolved V genes account for under half, and no reason is known for the remainder. D and trimming were read from the DNA, whereas the V and J calls and clone size are those reported in that table. For this sample the table gives hundreds of thousands of clones, of which around a sixth were detected only once. In total, the top ten clones hold about 0.087% of the sample.

The germline V gene sets CDR1 to MNHNS and CDR2 to SASEGT. The CDR3 covers 13 residues, taking in both the cysteine and the phenylalanine. Only CDR3 DNA is held: 39 bases, read in frame from base 1. After removal of 8 bases from V and 4 bases from J, the junction retains 4 bases not matched to a gene. Each donor gave one peripheral blood draw, approximately 120 mL on average, collected into heparinised tubes. A BD FACSAria II was used to sort naive, central memory, regulatory and stem cell-like memory CD4+ T cells with a panel that included CD45RO, CCR7, CD25, CD127, CD95 and CD27. A purity above 95% was achieved for all sorted populations. PBMCs were isolated right away by Lymphoprep density gradient centrifugation and were stained directly, without culture. So that batch effects would be minimized, each experiment stained and sorted samples in pairs, pairing one healthy donor with one patient. This clone appeared a few times. Its target antigen remains unknown. No quality values exist for individual bases; no much larger clone is one base distant.

Sequenced material: naive CD4+ T cells from blood. The intended sense of this specimen's cell subset or site label: true naive CD4+ T cells. This chain joins TRBV6-1 to TRBJ2-7, with 11 bases matching TRBD1. The TCR originated in a man between 18 and 29 years old in good health. The DNA sequence is as follows: TGTGCCAGCTCGGACAGGGGGCGGTACGAGCAGTACTTC. Translated, this gives CASSDRGRYEQYF.